This TCR beta chain originates from a study of cytomegalovirus exposure and HLA in healthy donors. The study, taken as a whole, reports: Only CMV serostatus was available as immune exposure information. In a later analysis, V- and J-gene trimming of beta chains associated with a DCLRE1C missense variant, replicated independently.

Trimming at V came to 7 bases and at J to 11 bases, leaving 17 bases not matched to a gene. The CDR3 is made up of 16 amino acids. Germline-derived CDR1 and CDR2 are SGHAT and FQNNGV. PCR primers comprised 60 Vbeta and 13 Jbeta primers. Repertoires were generated with immunoSEQ multiplex PCR, while TCRdb's copy carries only in-frame clones and drops some. The sample holds roughly 120,000 clones, approximately 80% seen once. In its sample, this clone was seen once. Antigen unknown. Among the donors, all were healthy bone marrow donors. This clonotype was sampled from a female donor in good health and CMV-seropositive. This sequence joins TRBV11-2 and TRBJ2-5; 12 nucleotides agree with TRBD1. Sequences were obtained from PBMCs. CDR3 in DNA: TGTGCCAGCACGACCAAACCGGGACAGGGGGCCTTGGAGCAGTACTTC. Translation: CASTTKPGQGALEQYF.